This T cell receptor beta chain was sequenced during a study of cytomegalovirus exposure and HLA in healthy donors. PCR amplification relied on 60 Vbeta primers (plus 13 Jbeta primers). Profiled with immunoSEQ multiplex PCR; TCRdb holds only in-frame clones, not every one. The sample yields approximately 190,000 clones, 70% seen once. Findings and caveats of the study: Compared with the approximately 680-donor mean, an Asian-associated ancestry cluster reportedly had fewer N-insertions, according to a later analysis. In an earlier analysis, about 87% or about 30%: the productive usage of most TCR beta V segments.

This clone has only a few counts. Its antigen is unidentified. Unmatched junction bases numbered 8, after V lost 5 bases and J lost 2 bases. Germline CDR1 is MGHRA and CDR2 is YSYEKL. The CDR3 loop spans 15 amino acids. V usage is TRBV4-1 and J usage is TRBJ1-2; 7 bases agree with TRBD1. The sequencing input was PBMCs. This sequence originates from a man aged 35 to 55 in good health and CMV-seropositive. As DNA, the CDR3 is TGCGCCAGCAGCGAACGAAACAGGGGAAACTATGGCTACACCTTC. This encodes CASSERNRGNYGYTF.